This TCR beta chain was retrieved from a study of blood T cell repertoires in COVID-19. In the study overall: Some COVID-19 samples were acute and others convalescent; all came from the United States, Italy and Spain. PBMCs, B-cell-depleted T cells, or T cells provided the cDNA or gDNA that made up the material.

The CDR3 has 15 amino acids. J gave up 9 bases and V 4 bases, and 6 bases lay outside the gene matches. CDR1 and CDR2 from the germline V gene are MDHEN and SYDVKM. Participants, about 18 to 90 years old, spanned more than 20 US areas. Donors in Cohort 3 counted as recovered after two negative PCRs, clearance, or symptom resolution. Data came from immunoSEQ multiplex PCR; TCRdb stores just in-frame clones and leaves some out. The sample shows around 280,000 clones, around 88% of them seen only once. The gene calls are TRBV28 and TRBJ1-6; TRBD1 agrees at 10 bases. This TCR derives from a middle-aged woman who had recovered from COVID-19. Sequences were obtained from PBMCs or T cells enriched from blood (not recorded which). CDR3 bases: TGTGCCAGCAGTTCCGGGACAGGGGTTGTTTCACCCCTCCACTTT. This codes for CASSSGTGVVSPLHF.